The clone carrying this TCR beta chain was counted a few times. Germline CDR1 and CDR2: SGDLS and YYNGEE. V gave up 0 bases and J gave up 8 bases; unmatched junction bases: 8. The CDR3 extends over 15 amino acids. The sample comes from a study of technical replicates of blood from a few donors. TCRdb's copy holds only in-frame clones and misses some; the assay was immunoSEQ multiplex PCR. The sample gives 84,000 or so clones, over 90% of which show up once; approximately 0.25% is in the top ten. The clonotype comes from a human donor in good health. The chain carries TRBV9 and TRBJ2-1, with 7 bases matching TRBD1. The sequencing sample was made of T cells isolated from PBMCs. The CDR3 sequence is CASSVAGGEIDEQFF. The CDR3 DNA is TGTGCCAGCAGCGTAGCAGGGGGAGAAATCGATGAGCAGTTCTTC.